These 8 T cell receptor beta chains share one sample of origin, sequenced in a study of T cells in localized non-small cell lung cancer. This table comes from immunoSEQ multiplex PCR, and its TCRdb copy is limited to in-frame clones, with some not included. Among about 31,000 clones listed, 85% to 95% were seen once. The specimen comprised peripheral blood, sampled before any cancer treatment. Receptor source: a woman aged 40 to 75 with stage I lung adenocarcinoma.

The rearrangement uses TRBV2 and TRBJ2-1, with 10 bases that match TRBD1. Trimming at V came to 8 bases and at J to 5 bases, leaving 3 bases not matched to a gene. The CDR3 covers 13 residues. Germline CDR1 reads SNHLY; CDR2 reads FYNNEI. CDR3 bases: TGTGCCAGCGGACAGGGGGGCCACAATGAGCAGTTCTTC. This codes for CASGQGGHNEQFF.

V usage is TRBV7-6 and J usage is TRBJ2-3, with unresolved D. The CDR3 extends over 12 amino acids. V dropped 5 bases and J dropped 2 bases, with 5 bases sitting between them. CDR1 is SGHVS and CDR2 is FNYEAQ in the germline V gene. The chain's CDR3 is CASSPDTDTQYF. The CDR3 bases are TGTGCCAGCAGCCCTGACACAGATACGCAGTATTTT.

The gene calls are TRBV5-1 and TRBJ2-5, with a possible D match to TRBD2 (6 bases). CDR1 is SGHRS, CDR2 YFSETQ, per germline. The CDR3 is 14 residues long. V lost 0 bases and J lost 4, with 10 bases in between. This chain's CDR3 is CASSLGGGGETQYF. Written as DNA, the CDR3 is TGCGCCAGCAGCTTGGGTGGGGGAGGAGAGACCCAGTACTTC.

The chain carries TRBV7-6 and TRBJ2-1; 7 nucleotides match TRBD2. Germline V CDR1 and CDR2: SGHVS, FNYEAQ. After removal of 1 base from V and 6 bases from J, the junction contained 21 bases not matched to a gene. This CDR3 contains 20 residues. The CDR3 spells CASSLGPGGGPGSSSNEQFF. The CDR3 region has the DNA TGTGCCAGCAGCTTAGGGCCCGGGGGAGGGCCGGGTTCTTCGTCCAATGAGCAGTTCTTC.

The chain combines TRBV27 with TRBJ2-7, with no clear D. This CDR3 is built from 14 residues. The germline gives CDR1 MNHEY, CDR2 SMNVEV (reference sequence). Trimming cost V 2 bases and J 0 bases, with 8 bases left between them. The CDR3 is CASSLKSYSYEQYF. As DNA, the CDR3 is TGTGCCAGCAGTTTAAAGAGTTACTCCTACGAGCAGTACTTC.

The chain uses TRBV29-1 and TRBJ1-2, with no clear D. In germline, CDR1 is SQVTM, CDR2 ANQGSEA. V shed 5 bases and J shed 3 bases, with 10 bases lying between them. This CDR3 is 12 amino acids long. The chain's CDR3 is CSVLTRDYGYTF. The CDR3 coding sequence is TGCAGCGTTCTGACCCGGGACTATGGCTACACCTTC.

V gene TRBV29-1 combines with J gene TRBJ1-2; no clear D gene. This CDR3 region has 18 residues. The V end lost 4 bases, the J end lost 1 base, and 25 bases lay between the germline ends. Germline CDR1 and CDR2: SQVTM and ANQGSEA. The chain's CDR3 is CSVVDRVGKVPFNYGYTF. For the CDR3, the DNA is TGCAGCGTTGTGGATCGCGTTGGGAAGGTCCCATTTAACTATGGCTACACCTTC.

The J gene is TRBJ2-1, the V gene TRBV2; 9 nucleotides line up with TRBD2. The germline gives CDR1 SNHLY, CDR2 FYNNEI. V lost 1 base and J lost 4; bases outside the gene matches: 5. The CDR3 has 16 amino acids. The CDR3, as DNA: TGTGCCAGCAGTGAAGGAGCGGGAGGATATTACAATGAGCAGTTCTTC. Its protein is CASSEGAGGYYNEQFF.